The clone carrying this T cell receptor beta chain has ten or more counts. Its antigen is unknown. The sample is drawn from a study of T-cell reconstitution after alpha-beta-depleted transplantation in children. Whole-study results and caveats: Two months or so post-transplant, alpha-beta T cells reportedly derived from several hundred expanded graft clones.

Preparation of the TCRbeta library used unique molecular identifiers. TCRdb processed the PCR reads anew with MiXCR; each CDR3 protein has one entry. Of fewer than 20,000 distinct CDR3 sequences in the sample, under 6.5% were seen once. The input for sequencing was PBMCs, taken before TCRalphabeta/CD19-depleted stem cell transplant. The receptor comes from a boy aged 5-17 years with acute lymphoblastic leukemia, due to receive a stem cell transplant.

CDR3 nucleotide sequence: TGTGCCAGCTCACTGGGACCCCGTGAGACCCAGTACTTC. It is translated as CASSLGPRETQYF. This chain joins TRBV18 and TRBJ2-5; perhaps D is TRBD1 or TRBD2 (5 bases each). V gave up 4 bases and J gave up 5 bases, with 11 bases separating them. The CDR3 runs to 13 residues. Germline CDR1 KGHSH, CDR2 LQKENI.